Following are 9 T cell receptor beta chains from one sample sequenced in a study of blood T cells in healthy people across ages. The authors ran a second PCR of about 6 to 11 cycles using a sample-barcoded 5' primer and a J-beta primer mix. TCRdb re-called the 5' RACE reads with MiXCR, one entry per CDR3 protein. The sample records more than 900,000 distinct CDR3 sequences, approximately 25% being singletons. This sample was also put to use in a study of T cells of mothers and their children.

The material sequenced was blood. The receptors were gathered from a girl aged 2 to 9 in good health.

This clonotype was counted between two and nine times. In nucleotides, the CDR3 is TGCAGTTCGAAAACCTTGAGCTCCTACAATGAGCAGTTCTTC. Residues: CSSKTLSSYNEQFF. V is TRBV20-1 and J is TRBJ2-1, with D uncertain. The V gene lost 8 bases and the J gene lost 0 bases, with 14 bases spanning the gap. The CDR3 loop spans 14 amino acids. Germline values: CDR1 DFQATT, CDR2 SNEGSKA (reference sequence).

This clonotype came up a few times. The genes are TRBV27 and TRBJ2-1; TRBD1 matches 7 bases. The CDR3 runs to 18 residues. Germline V gene sequence: CDR1 MNHEY, CDR2 SMNVEV (reference sequence). V shed 7 bases and J 1 base; nucleotides not matched to a gene: 16. The CDR3 coding sequence is TGTGCCAGCATAGAGAGACAGGGCTTTACGGGGTCCTACAATGAGCAGTTCTTC. Encoded protein: CASIERQGFTGSYNEQFF.

At least ten counts were recorded for this clonotype. The chain uses TRBV25-1 and TRBJ2-5, with a possible D match to TRBD2 (5 bases). CDR3 length: 13 amino acids. Germline V gene sequence: CDR1 MGHDK, CDR2 SYGVNS. V was trimmed by 8 bases and J by 5 bases, leaving 15 bases between them. The CDR3 spells CASSPRGIETQYF. Written as DNA, the CDR3 is TGTGCCAGCTCCCCTCGAGGGATTGAGACCCAGTACTTC. Complete variable domain (other parts from reference TRBV25-1 and TRBJ2-5): EADIYQTPRYLVIGTGKKITLECSQTMGHDKMYWYQQDPGMELHLIHYSYGVNSTEKGDLSSESTVSRIRTEHFPLTLESARPSHTSQYLCASSPRGIETQYFGPGTRLLVL.

The chain couples TRBV6-6 to TRBJ1-1; 8 positions agree with TRBD1. This CDR3 is 14 amino acids long. Germline V gives CDR1 MNHNY, CDR2 SVGAGI (reference sequence). Unmatched junction bases numbered 6, after V lost 5 bases and J lost 4 bases. CDR3 residues: CASSALTGVTEAFF. CDR3 sequence (DNA): TGTGCCAGCAGTGCACTGACAGGGGTCACTGAAGCTTTCTTT.

V gene TRBV9 combines with J gene TRBJ2-2; 9 bases map to TRBD1. The CDR3 has 17 amino acids. V trimming: 3 bases; J trimming: 3 bases; junction bases outside the gene matches: 9. Germline V gene lookup returns CDR1 SGDLS and CDR2 YYNGEE. The CDR3 sequence: CASSAPRRTGDTGELFF. CDR3 nucleotide sequence: TGTGCCAGCAGCGCACCACGGCGGACAGGGGACACCGGGGAGCTGTTTTTT.

This clonotype was seen only once. The chain couples TRBV9 to TRBJ2-7; 7 bases line up with TRBD2. V lost 0 bases to trimming and J lost 2 bases; unmatched junction nucleotides: 5. This CDR3 has 15 amino acids. Per the germline V gene, CDR1 is SGDLS and CDR2 is YYNGEE. The CDR3 sequence: CASSVVSSGTYEQYF. In DNA, the CDR3 is TGTGCCAGCAGCGTAGTTTCTAGCGGTACCTACGAGCAGTACTTC.

This clonotype was observed at least ten times. The genes are TRBV4-3 and TRBJ2-5; 7 bases map to TRBD1. V was clipped by 1 base and J by 3 bases; unmatched bases: 5. The CDR3 loop spans 15 amino acids. Germline loops: CDR1 LGHNA, CDR2 YSLEER. In nucleotides, the CDR3 is TGCGCCAGCAGCCAAGTTTTGGGACAGAAAGAGACCCAGTACTTC. This sequence encodes CASSQVLGQKETQYF.

This clonotype occurred a few times. This rearrangement joins TRBV12-3 or TRBV12-4 to TRBJ2-5; possible D gene TRBD2, 6 bases. There are 13 residues in the CDR3. V was cut by 5 bases and J by 5 bases, with 12 bases left in between. As DNA, the CDR3 is TGTGCCAGCAGTCCTTCGGGAGTGGAGACCCAGTACTTC. It yields the protein CASSPSGVETQYF.

This chain uses TRBV5-5 with TRBJ2-7; 7 bases map to TRBD1. V shed 4 bases, J shed 3 bases, and the junction held 7 bases outside the gene matches. CDR1 is SGHKS, CDR2 YYEKEE, per germline (reference sequence). This CDR3 spans 14 amino acids. This CDR3 reads CASSREGQYYEQYF. The CDR3 bases are TGTGCCAGCAGCCGAGAGGGACAGTACTACGAGCAGTACTTC.